Below, 16 T cell receptor beta chains from the same sample are listed, as sequenced in a study of T cell responses to AZD1222 COVID-19 vaccine (dated by TCRdb to 2020 to 2023). The time point label corresponds to: about 28 days (+/-7) after the second vaccine dose. Library preparation used the immunoSEQ multiplex PCR assay. The table comes from immuneACCESS by way of TCRdb, which keeps in-frame sequences with V and J called. Part of the clones is missing from these tables; in studies checked, under half for an unresolved V gene and the rest for unknown reasons. The sample table records over 110,000 clones; approximately 90% of these occur just once. 9% to 9.5% of the sample rests with the top ten. The sequencing here drew on peripheral blood, taken 28 days after the second AZD1222 dose. Every receptor here comes from an adult who received the AZD1222 COVID-19 vaccine.

J is TRBJ2-2 and V is TRBV14; no reliable D call. The germline CDR1 and CDR2 sequences are SGHDN and FVKESK. The CDR3 contains 16 residues. Trimming took 2 bases from V and 4 from J, leaving 14 bases between them. Written as DNA, the CDR3 is TGTGCCAGCAGCCAACAGTCTGCAGGCCCCACCGGGGAGCTGTTTTTT. As protein: CASSQQSAGPTGELFF.

The chain has TRBV5-4 and TRBJ2-7, with D uncertain. This CDR3 region has 14 residues. Germline V gives CDR1 SGHNT, CDR2 YYREEE (reference sequence). V gave up 4 bases and J gave up 0 bases, with 11 bases separating them. The CDR3 DNA follows: TGTGCCAGCAGCCCTCGTTACAGCTCCTACGAGCAGTACTTC. It codes for CASSPRYSSYEQYF.

The chain links TRBV9 to TRBJ1-2; 7 nucleotides agree with TRBD1. CDR3 length: 14 residues. V shed 3 bases and J 0 bases; nucleotides not matched to a gene: 2. Germline CDR1 and CDR2: SGDLS and YYNGEE. The CDR3 sequence is CASSAGTANYGYTF. CDR3 in DNA: TGTGCCAGCAGCGCCGGGACAGCTAACTATGGCTACACCTTC.

The chain has TRBV10-1 and TRBJ2-2; maybe TRBD1 (6 bases). Germline V CDR1 and CDR2: WNHNN, SYGVQD (reference sequence). The CDR3 is 14 residues long. Trimming removed 5 bases from V and 4 bases from J, with 11 bases in between. CDR3 amino acids: CASSRQAVTGELFF. Written as DNA, the CDR3 is TGCGCCAGCAGTAGACAGGCAGTCACCGGGGAGCTGTTTTTT.

V usage is TRBV14 and J usage is TRBJ2-5; 7 positions match TRBD2. The germline V gene encodes CDR1 SGHDN and CDR2 FVKESK. V lost 4 bases, J lost 1 base, and 3 bases stayed unmatched. There are 14 residues in the CDR3. The CDR3 loop reads CASSPWTSQETQYF. The CDR3 bases are TGTGCCAGCAGCCCTTGGACTAGCCAAGAGACCCAGTACTTC.

The J gene is TRBJ1-1, the V gene TRBV12-3 or TRBV12-4; D not resolved. Trimming removed 1 base from V and 1 base from J, with 4 bases in between. The length of the CDR3 is 13 residues. CDR3 DNA: TGTGCCAGCAGTTTAGGCAGGAACACTGAAGCTTTCTTT. Encoded protein: CASSLGRNTEAFF.

This clone was observed once. The V gene is TRBV6-2 or TRBV6-3, the J gene TRBJ2-7; TRBD1 matches 9 bases. The CDR3 has 14 amino acids. Germline V lookup: CDR1 MNHEY, CDR2 SVGEGT. The CDR3 loop is CASSSSGQGPLRHV. The CDR3 DNA reads as TGTGCCAGCAGTTCCTCGGGACAGGGACCTCTAAGGCACGTC.

The J gene is TRBJ1-2, the V gene TRBV5-1; D unclear. The CDR3 length is 14 residues. V gave up 4 bases and J gave up 2 bases, with 12 bases separating them. CDR1 and CDR2 (germline): SGHRS, YFSETQ. CDR3 residues: CASSPSGVNYGYTF. DNA for the CDR3: TGCGCCAGCAGCCCCTCGGGAGTAAACTATGGCTACACCTTC.

V gene TRBV2 combines with J gene TRBJ1-2; D gene unclear. CDR3 length: 13 amino acids. The germline gives CDR1 SNHLY, CDR2 FYNNEI. V gave up 7 bases and J gave up 6 bases, with 15 bases separating them. The CDR3 here is CASTPLGIDGYTF. CDR3 nucleotides: TGTGCCAGCACCCCCCTAGGCATTGATGGCTACACCTTC.

This chain connects TRBV30 to TRBJ2-1; 8 nucleotides match TRBD1. Trimming cost V 3 bases and J 0 bases; bases outside gene matches: 10. The CDR3 has 17 amino acids. Germline CDR1 is GTSNPN and CDR2 is SVGIG (reference sequence). CDR3 nucleotide sequence: TGTGCCTGGAGCCGGGACAGGAGTAAGAACTCCTACAATGAGCAGTTCTTC. This gives the protein CAWSRDRSKNSYNEQFF. Full variable domain (remainder filled in from reference TRBV30 and TRBJ2-1): SQTIHQWPATLVQPVGSPLSLECTVEGTSNPNLYWYRQAAGRGLQLLFYSVGIGQISSEVPQNLSASRPQDRQFILSSKKLLLSDSGFYLCAWSRDRSKNSYNEQFFGPGTRLTVL.

The chain has TRBV6-5 and TRBJ2-1; 9 bases line up with TRBD2. Germline trimming cut 4 bases from V and 6 bases from J; bases unmatched to any gene: 7. Germline CDR1 and CDR2: MNHEY and SVGAGI. The CDR3 sequence is 15 residues long. Written as DNA, the CDR3 is TGTGCCAGCAGTTTAACTAGCGGGCCCCCCAATGAGCAGTTCTTC. Protein sequence: CASSLTSGPPNEQFF.

V usage is TRBV12-5 and J usage is TRBJ2-2; D is possibly TRBD1 (5 bases). The V end lost 2 bases, the J end lost 6 bases, and 10 bases lay between the germline ends. Germline V lookup: CDR1 LGHNT, CDR2 FRNRAP. This CDR3 has 14 residues. The CDR3 spells CASGLRGPSGELFF. The CDR3 coding sequence is TGTGCTAGTGGTTTGAGGGGTCCGTCCGGGGAGCTGTTTTTT.

This rearrangement joins TRBV7-3 to TRBJ2-1, with a possible D match to TRBD1 (6 bases). V was cut by 6 bases and J by 0 bases, with 21 bases left in between. Germline CDR1 and CDR2: SGHTA and FQGTGA. The CDR3 is 18 amino acids. CDR3 sequence: CASSPSAHRVSSYNEQFF. DNA for the CDR3: TGTGCCAGCAGTCCTTCGGCGCACAGGGTTAGCTCCTACAATGAGCAGTTCTTC.

V is TRBV19 and J is TRBJ1-1; tentatively, D is TRBD1 (6 bases). Trimming left V 6 bases short and J 0 bases short, with 14 bases between. This CDR3 spans 15 amino acids. The V gene's germline CDR1 is LNHDA and CDR2 SQIVND (reference sequence). The CDR3 DNA reads as TGTGCCAGTAGGCCGGGACACTCCTTGAACACTGAAGCTTTCTTT. Protein: CASRPGHSLNTEAFF.

The chain links TRBV5-1 to TRBJ2-2, with D possibly being TRBD2 (7 bases). The CDR3 has 15 residues. Deletions cut 2 bases from V and 5 bases from J, with 13 bases between. Per the germline V gene, CDR1 is SGHRS and CDR2 is YFSETQ. CDR3 DNA sequence: TGCGCCAGCAGCTTTACAGGGAGGGAAACCGGGGAGCTGTTTTTT. This gives the protein CASSFTGRETGELFF.

The genes are TRBV29-1 and TRBJ2-1; TRBD2 aligns across 9 bases. Trimming cost V 7 bases and J 0 bases; bases outside gene matches: 13. The CDR3 has 17 amino acids. The germline CDR1 and CDR2 sequences are SQVTM and ANQGSEA. Written as DNA, the CDR3 is TGCAGCGCGGAAGGGCTAGCGGGGATGAGCTCCTACAATGAGCAGTTCTTC. Protein product: CSAEGLAGMSSYNEQFF.